The 8 T cell receptor beta chains below all came from one sample that was sequenced in a study of Ad26.COV2.S vaccination and SARS-CoV-2 variants. Clones were sequenced by immunoSEQ multiplex PCR, and TCRdb holds only the in-frame ones, with some missing. The repertoire holds hundreds of thousands of clones, with roughly 90% as singletons. Regarding treatment: some 20 received Ad26.COV2.S at low or high dose, single or two shots; about 5 received placebo; per-sample allocation not given. After the first vaccine or placebo injection, samples were drawn on day 63. The starting material was peripheral blood, obtained in a trial of Ad26.COV2.S vaccine versus placebo. The receptors were sampled from a person between 18 and 59 years old who received the Ad26.COV2.S COVID-19 vaccine or a placebo.

The DNA for the CDR3 is TGTGCCAGCATCCCAGCGGGAGCCTACAATGAGCAGTTCTTC. It encodes CASIPAGAYNEQFF. The chain carries TRBV25-1 and TRBJ2-1; 8 nucleotides match TRBD2. Germline CDR1 and CDR2: MGHDK and SYGVNS. This CDR3 is 14 amino acids long. J was trimmed by 2 bases and V by 7 bases; bases with no gene match: 4.

CDR3 in DNA: TGTGCCACTAAGCGGGACTGGCAAATCAATGAGCAGTTCTTC. Protein: CATKRDWQINEQFF. The rearrangement uses TRBV6-6 and TRBJ2-1, with 7 bases fitting TRBD2. The CDR3 is 14 residues long. The germline gives CDR1 MNHNY, CDR2 SVGAGI (reference sequence). V lost 10 bases, J lost 6 bases, and 12 bases stayed unmatched.

The CDR3 reads CASSSTEFGAYSNQPQHF. The CDR3 DNA sequence: TGTGCCAGCAGTTCCACGGAGTTTGGGGCGTATAGCAATCAGCCCCAGCATTTT. This chain uses TRBV28 with TRBJ1-5, with D possibly being TRBD1 (5 bases). The CDR3 sequence is 18 residues long. Germline V lookup: CDR1 MDHEN, CDR2 SYDVKM. V was clipped by 4 bases and J by 0 bases, with 19 bases between them.

The chain couples TRBV7-9 to TRBJ1-2, with D tentatively TRBD1 (5 bases). Trimming shortened V by 0 bases and J by 4 bases, and 6 bases separated the two germline ends. Germline V lookup: CDR1 SEHNR, CDR2 FQNEAQ (reference sequence). The CDR3 totals 13 residues. DNA for the CDR3: TGTGCCAGCAGCTTAGCGGACATCTATGGCTACACCTTC. It encodes CASSLADIYGYTF.

This clone was seen only once. V usage is TRBV12-5 and J usage is TRBJ1-1; tentative D call: TRBD1 (6 bases). V was cut by 5 bases and J by 5 bases, with 18 bases left in between. Germline CDR1 reads LGHNT; CDR2 reads FRNRAP. The CDR3 runs 15 residues. CDR3 amino acids: CASGAVGGVGTEAFF. CDR3 in DNA: TGTGCTAGTGGTGCGGTTGGGGGCGTAGGGACTGAAGCTTTCTTT.

The rearrangement uses TRBV7-6 and TRBJ2-1, with 11 bases aligning to TRBD2. CDR3 size: 16 residues. Germline CDR1 SGHVS, CDR2 FNYEAQ. V lost 1 base and J lost 7; bases outside the gene matches: 6. The CDR3: CASSLDVAGGRNEQFF. The CDR3 DNA reads TGTGCCAGCAGCTTAGACGTAGCGGGAGGGCGGAATGAGCAGTTCTTC.

CDR3 region: CASSQISYNEQFF. The CDR3 DNA is TGTGCCAGCAGCCAAATCTCCTACAATGAGCAGTTCTTC. V and J are TRBV12-3 or TRBV12-4 and TRBJ2-1; the D is unclear. This CDR3 is 13 amino acids long. V was clipped by 6 bases and J by 0 bases, with 6 bases between them.

The chain couples TRBV20-1 to TRBJ1-1; D is unresolved. The CDR3 totals 10 residues. The ends were cut back, 7 bases at V and 11 bases at J, with 14 bases in the middle. CDR1 and CDR2 from the germline V gene are DFQATT and SNEGSKA (reference sequence). The CDR3 reads CSVSDYSAFF. The CDR3 DNA follows: TGCAGTGTTTCCGACTATAGCGCTTTCTTT.